Listed here is a single T cell receptor beta chain. The data are from a study of blood T cell repertoires in COVID-19. Study-wide context: From the United States, Italy and Spain came samples of acute and convalescent COVID-19. T cells, B-cell-depleted T cells, or PBMCs provided the cDNA or gDNA that served as material.

Trimming left V 0 bases short and J 5 bases short, with 14 bases between. The germline gives CDR1 ENHRY, CDR2 SYGVKD. The CDR3 is 15 residues long. Methods used by the authors: Reference gene primers were amplified, and this amplification served to estimate nucleated cell counts. Measured with immunoSEQ multiplex PCR; TCRdb has only the in-frame clones, and not every one. V and J calls and clone size are given by that table; D and trimming were obtained from the DNA. The top ten clones hold under 5% of a sample with under 250,000 clones, approximately 84% of them seen once. This chain links TRBV10-3 with TRBJ2-7; maybe TRBD1 (6 bases). Material for sequencing was peripheral blood. The source is a man between 45 and 60 years old with acute or convalescent COVID-19. DNA of the CDR3: TGTGCCATCAGTGAGTCTCAACAGGGTCGGAACGAGCAGTACTTC. It yields the protein CAISESQQGRNEQYF.